Below, 2 T cell receptor beta chains from the same sample are listed, as sequenced in a study of blood T cell repertoires in COVID-19. TCRdb's table, derived via immunoSEQ multiplex PCR, lists solely in-frame clones and lacks some. The table includes approximately 390,000 clones, approximately 87% detected once. Sequencing was carried out using PBMCs or T cells enriched from blood (not recorded which). The origin of the receptors is a woman aged 50 to 65 who had recovered from COVID-19.

This clone came up once. This sample includes further DNA sequences coding for the same CDR3. The genes are TRBV2 and TRBJ1-2; D not resolved. The CDR3 contains 11 residues. Trimming took 5 bases from V and 8 from J, leaving 9 bases between them. Looked up from germline, CDR1 is SNHLY and CDR2 is FYNNEI. As DNA, the CDR3 is TGTGCCAGCAGTCCCGCGGGCGGCTACACCTTC. Encoded protein: CASSPAGGYTF. The full variable domain, with the rest looked up from reference TRBV2 and TRBJ1-2, is EPEVTQTPSHQVTQMGQEVILRCVPISNHLYFYWYRQILGQKVEFLVSFYNNEISEKSEIFDDQFSVERPDGSNFTLKIRSTKLEDSAMYFCASSPAGGYTFGSGTRLTVV.

This clone was detected once. V is TRBV30 and J is TRBJ2-1; D is possibly TRBD2 (6 bases). This CDR3 contains 14 residues. Germline V gives CDR1 GTSNPN, CDR2 SVGIG (reference sequence). The V end lost 4 bases, the J end lost 7 bases, and 17 bases lay between the germline ends. The CDR3 DNA sequence: TGTGCCTGGATCCGGGACTCCCAAGCGAATGAGCAGTTCTTC. Translating it yields CAWIRDSQANEQFF.